The clone carrying this T cell receptor (beta chain) came up once. The table came from immunoSEQ multiplex PCR; TCRdb's copy has only in-frame clones and leaves some out. Of roughly 200,000 clones detected, 85% appear once; the ten largest clones hold around a sixth. Germline assignment: CDR1 SGHRS and CDR2 YFSETQ. With 4 bases clipped from V and 1 base from J, the junction kept 4 bases outside the gene matches. This CDR3 comprises 16 residues. This sample stems from a study of blood T cell repertoires in COVID-19. About the study: Italy, Spain and the United States were the sources of the convalescent and acute COVID-19 samples. T cells, B-cell-depleted T cells, or PBMCs provided the cDNA or gDNA that served as material.

This clonotype was obtained from a person aged 65 to 79 with COVID-19, enrolled during active disease. V and J are TRBV5-1 and TRBJ2-1, with TRBD2 matching over 11 bases. The sequencing input was peripheral blood. CDR3 sequence reads: CASSTRLAGSYNEQFF. The CDR3 nucleotides read TGCGCCAGCAGCACAAGACTAGCGGGATCCTACAATGAGCAGTTCTTC.